This T cell receptor beta chain comes out of a study of T cells after yellow fever vaccination. Study observations and caveats: In post-booster samples, most primary-vaccination clones reappeared (around 95% CD4, approximately 91% CD8). Any FACS-sorted repertoire could hold abundant clonotypes that contaminate it from the bulk population. The secondary response was weaker but peaked faster, day 5 versus 15.

For TCR, cDNA came from 5'RACE template switching, which added a universal primer site and UMIs. TCRdb reprocessed the 5' RACE reads via MiXCR and lists one record per CDR3 protein. The sample lists some 350,000 distinct CDR3 sequences, 8.5% to 10% seen once, with approximately 18% in the top ten. This clonotype was picked up a small number of times. Its antigen is unknown. The CDR3 length is 12 residues. Germline loops: CDR1 SGHTA, CDR2 FQGNSA. V lost 3 bases and J 9 bases, leaving 10 bases between the germline ends. The receptor was isolated from a man younger than 35 who received the YFV17D yellow fever vaccine. This specimen consisted of PBMCs, obtained on the day of the first yellow fever vaccination. This chain uses TRBV7-2 with TRBJ2-3; unclear D gene. CDR3 coding DNA: TGTGCCAGCAGCTTTGGGGTCGCCACGCAGTATTTT. It encodes CASSFGVATQYF.